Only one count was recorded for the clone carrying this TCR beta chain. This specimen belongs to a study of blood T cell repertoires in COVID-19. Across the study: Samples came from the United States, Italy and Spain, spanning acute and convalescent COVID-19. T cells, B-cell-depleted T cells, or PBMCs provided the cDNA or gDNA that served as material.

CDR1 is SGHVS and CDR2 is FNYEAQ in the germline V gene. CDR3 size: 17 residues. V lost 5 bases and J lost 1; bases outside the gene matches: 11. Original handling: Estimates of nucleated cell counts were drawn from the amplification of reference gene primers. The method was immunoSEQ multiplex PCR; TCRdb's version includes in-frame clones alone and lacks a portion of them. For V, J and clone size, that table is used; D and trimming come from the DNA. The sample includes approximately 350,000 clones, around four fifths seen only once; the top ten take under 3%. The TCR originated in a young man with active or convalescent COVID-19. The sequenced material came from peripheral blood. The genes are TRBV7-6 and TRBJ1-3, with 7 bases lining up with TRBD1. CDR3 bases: TGTGCCAGCAGCATTCGACAGGGAGCCCTTTCTGGAAACACCATATATTTT. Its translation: CASSIRQGALSGNTIYF.